A single sample is the source of the 29 T cell receptor beta chains below, sequenced in a study of shared clonotypes between healthy human individuals. The protocol was immunoSEQ multiplex PCR, while the TCRdb copy is restricted to in-frame clones and leaves out a portion. The table includes approximately 1,500,000 clones, around 95% detected once. The sequenced material came from naive CD4+ T cells sorted from blood. Subset defined: CD45RA+ positively selected. These receptors originate from a man between 25 and 39 years old in good health.

V gene TRBV5-1 combines with J gene TRBJ2-5, with D perhaps TRBD1 (6 bases). CDR1 is SGHRS, CDR2 YFSETQ, per germline. There are 14 residues in the CDR3. The V gene lost 4 bases and the J gene lost 7 bases, with 17 bases spanning the gap. The CDR3 region is CASSDTGPAGTQYF. The CDR3 DNA reads as TGCGCCAGCAGCGATACAGGGCCCGCTGGGACCCAGTACTTC.

The rearrangement joins TRBV7-9 to TRBJ2-1; D not resolved. This CDR3 is 12 amino acids long. V shed 2 bases and J shed 7 bases, with 6 bases lying between them. Germline CDR1 SEHNR, CDR2 FQNEAQ (reference sequence). CDR3: CASSLFGNEQFF. The CDR3 DNA follows: TGTGCCAGCAGCTTATTTGGGAATGAGCAGTTCTTC.

Only one count was recorded for this clone. The CDR3 is CASSGTSGRAGTYNEQFF. The CDR3 bases are TGTGCCAGCAGTGGGACTAGCGGGAGGGCGGGAACCTACAATGAGCAGTTCTTC. The V gene is TRBV28, the J gene TRBJ2-1, with 16 bases matching TRBD2. Germline-derived CDR1 and CDR2 are MDHEN and SYDVKM. V lost 5 bases, J lost 2 bases, and 6 bases stayed unmatched. The CDR3 extends over 18 amino acids.

On this clone: Other DNA sequences from this sample encode an identical CDR3 as well. This chain connects TRBV5-1 to TRBJ1-5; D possibly corresponds to TRBD1 (6 bases). This CDR3 has 14 residues. Looked up from germline, CDR1 is SGHRS and CDR2 is YFSETQ. Trimming pared 4 bases from V and 3 bases from J, leaving 11 bases between. The CDR3 is CASSLGQPNQPQHF. Written as DNA, the CDR3 is TGCGCCAGCAGCCTTGGACAGCCCAATCAGCCCCAGCATTTT.

A note on this clone: In the same sample, other DNA sequences code for this CDR3. The chain is built from TRBV9 and TRBJ1-4; D gene ambiguous. Per germline, CDR1 SGDLS and CDR2 YYNGEE. With 0 bases removed from V and 2 bases from J, the gap between germline ends came to 8 bases. The CDR3 has 15 residues. Written as DNA, the CDR3 is TGTGCCAGCAGCGTAGAGGGTTTGACTAATGAAAAACTGTTTTTT. It is translated as CASSVEGLTNEKLFF.

The V call is TRBV6-1, the J call TRBJ1-2; tentatively, D is TRBD1 (5 bases). V was shortened by 7 bases and J by 6 bases, with 6 bases between the two germline ends. CDR1 and CDR2 (germline): MNHNS, SASEGT. This CDR3 spans 10 amino acids. Here the CDR3 reads CASTGNGYTF. CDR3 DNA: TGTGCCAGCACAGGGAATGGCTACACCTTC.

J is TRBJ2-2 and V is TRBV10-3; TRBD2 matches at 14 bases. The germline CDR1 and CDR2 sequences are ENHRY and SYGVKD. This CDR3 comprises 19 residues. Trimming took 7 bases from V and 1 from J; bases not matched to a gene: 11. The CDR3 DNA sequence: TGTGCCATCAAAACCGGGACTAGCGGGAGTATGAGGAACACCGGGGAGCTGTTTTTT. It translates to CAIKTGTSGSMRNTGELFF.

This chain uses TRBV14 with TRBJ2-1; D assignment may be TRBD1 or TRBD2 (5 bases each). CDR3 size: 15 residues. V was clipped by 4 bases and J by 12 bases, with 22 bases between them. Per germline, CDR1 SGHDN and CDR2 FVKESK. The CDR3 protein is CASSPRTRAWGWQFF. The CDR3 DNA reads TGTGCCAGCAGCCCCCGGACGAGGGCCTGGGGGTGGCAGTTCTTC. Based on the CDR3 plus reference TRBV14 and TRBJ2-1, the full variable domain is EAGVTQFPSHSVIEKGQTVTLRCDPISGHDNLYWYRRVMGKEIKFLLHFVKESKQDESGMPNNRFLAERTGGTYSTLKVQPAELEDSGVYFCASSPRTRAWGWQFFGPGTRLTVL.

The genes are TRBV28 and TRBJ2-3; D is possibly TRBD2 (5 bases). The CDR3 runs 16 residues. V lost 5 bases and J lost 5, with 20 bases in between. The germline V gene encodes CDR1 MDHEN and CDR2 SYDVKM. The CDR3 region is CASSRTRAGRRDTQYF. The DNA for the CDR3 is TGTGCCAGCAGTCGAACTAGGGCGGGCAGGCGAGATACGCAGTATTTT.

The count of this clone is one. The CDR3: CASRPGGGATDTQYF. In DNA form, the CDR3 reads TGTGCCAGCAGGCCGGGGGGTGGGGCCACAGATACGCAGTATTTT. The V and J genes are TRBV28 and TRBJ2-3, with 7 bases identical to TRBD2. CDR3 length: 15 residues. Germline trimming cut 6 bases from V and 2 bases from J; bases unmatched to any gene: 8. The germline V gene encodes CDR1 MDHEN and CDR2 SYDVKM.

The chain uses TRBV28 and TRBJ1-5, with D tentatively TRBD1 (5 bases). V lost 6 bases, J lost 6 bases, and 15 bases lay in between. Germline V CDR1 and CDR2: MDHEN, SYDVKM. There are 14 residues in the CDR3. The CDR3, as DNA: TGTGCCAGCAGCCTGGCTGGGGCCGGTCAGCCCCAGCATTTT. Translating it yields CASSLAGAGQPQHF. The variable domain in full, completed from reference TRBV28 and TRBJ1-5, reads DVKVTQSSRYLVKRTGEKVFLECVQDMDHENMFWYRQDPGLGLRLIYFSYDVKMKEKGDIPEGYSVSREKKERFSLILESASTNQTSMYLCASSLAGAGQPQHFGDGTRLSIL.

V gene TRBV19 combines with J gene TRBJ1-2; the D is unclear. CDR3 length equals 12 residues. Germline-derived CDR1 and CDR2 are LNHDA and SQIVND (reference sequence). Trimming pared 1 base from V and 6 bases from J, leaving 6 bases between. The CDR3 loop reads CASSIAEDGYTF. The CDR3 bases are TGTGCCAGTAGTATAGCCGAGGATGGCTACACCTTC.

J is TRBJ2-7 and V is TRBV10-3; TRBD2 matches at 11 bases. The V gene end was trimmed by 5 bases and the J gene end by 2 bases; junction bases not matched to a gene: 2. Germline loops: CDR1 ENHRY, CDR2 SYGVKD. CDR3 length equals 14 residues. CDR3 bases: TGTGCCATCAGTTCGACTAGCGGGACCTACGAGCAGTACTTC. It yields the protein CAISSTSGTYEQYF.

The gene calls are TRBV2 and TRBJ2-6; 8 positions agree with TRBD1. The CDR3 has 17 amino acids. After removal of 7 bases from V and 2 bases from J, the junction contained 10 bases not matched to a gene. In germline, CDR1 is SNHLY, CDR2 FYNNEI. The CDR3 DNA reads as TGTGCCAGCATCTCAGACAGGGGAATCCCTGGGGCCAACGTCCTGACTTTC. As protein: CASISDRGIPGANVLTF.

The chain combines TRBV15 with TRBJ2-7; D perhaps matches TRBD2 (6 bases). V was cut by 3 bases and J by 5 bases, with 20 bases left in between. From germline, CDR1 is LNHNV and CDR2 YYDKDF (reference sequence). CDR3 length equals 16 residues. CDR3 DNA: TGTGCCACCAGCAGGAACAAATTAGCGGAAAGCCACGAGCAGTACTTC. Protein sequence: CATSRNKLAESHEQYF.

Concerning this clone: The sample contains more than one DNA sequence encoding this CDR3. The chain employs TRBV5-1 and TRBJ1-5; D is undetermined. Germline loops: CDR1 SGHRS, CDR2 YFSETQ. This CDR3 has 15 residues. V lost 0 bases and J lost 1, with 8 bases in between. CDR3 loop: CASSLAPGSNQPQHF. The CDR3 region has the DNA TGCGCCAGCAGCTTGGCACCGGGGAGCAATCAGCCCCAGCATTTT.

This rearrangement joins TRBV5-4 to TRBJ1-1; D is possibly TRBD1 (5 bases). Trimming stripped 7 bases from V and 0 bases from J, with 22 bases between. The CDR3 extends over 17 amino acids. The V gene's germline CDR1 is SGHNT and CDR2 YYREEE (reference sequence). The CDR3 here is CASARDQGRAMNTEAFF. The CDR3 coding sequence is TGTGCCAGCGCGCGAGATCAGGGCAGGGCCATGAACACTGAAGCTTTCTTT.

The rearrangement joins TRBV10-3 to TRBJ2-7; either TRBD1 or TRBD2 may fit D (6 bases each). From germline, CDR1 is ENHRY and CDR2 SYGVKD. This CDR3 is built from 11 residues. The V gene lost 11 bases and the J gene lost 2 bases, with 10 bases spanning the gap. CDR3: CAARGPYEQYF. The CDR3 bases are TGTGCCGCCCGGGGGCCCTACGAGCAGTACTTC.

This clone appeared a single time. The gene calls are TRBV7-8 and TRBJ2-1; 7 bases line up with TRBD2. In germline, CDR1 is SGHVS, CDR2 FQNEAQ. This CDR3 has 15 amino acids. V gave up 8 bases and J gave up 5 bases; unmatched junction bases: 12. Written as DNA, the CDR3 is TGTGCCAGCCGCCCACGCGGGAGAGAGAACAATGAGCAGTTCTTC. Amino acid sequence: CASRPRGRENNEQFF.

About this clone itself: Other nucleotide sequences from this sample produce the same CDR3. The genes are TRBV7-2 and TRBJ2-1; 11 bases line up with TRBD2. The CDR3 consists of 15 residues. Germline CDR1 SGHTA, CDR2 FQGNSA. V lost 5 bases, J lost 4 bases, and 4 bases stayed unmatched. Written as DNA, the CDR3 is TGTGCCAGCAGCCTGGGACTAGCGGATTACAATGAGCAGTTCTTC. As protein: CASSLGLADYNEQFF.

This chain joins TRBV2 and TRBJ1-3, with D uncertain. CDR1 SNHLY and CDR2 FYNNEI come from the germline V gene. This CDR3 contains 15 residues. Trimming stripped 5 bases from V and 1 base from J, with 12 bases between. The CDR3 region is CASSLKGKSGNTIYF. In DNA form, the CDR3 reads TGTGCCAGCAGTCTAAAGGGCAAATCTGGAAACACCATATATTTT. The whole variable domain, filled in from reference TRBV2 and TRBJ1-3, reads EPEVTQTPSHQVTQMGQEVILRCVPISNHLYFYWYRQILGQKVEFLVSFYNNEISEKSEIFDDQFSVERPDGSNFTLKIRSTKLEDSAMYFCASSLKGKSGNTIYFGEGSWLTVV.

The J gene is TRBJ1-3, the V gene TRBV4-3; D gene uncertain. Germline CDR1 and CDR2: LGHNA and YSLEER. Between the trimmed V and J ends, which lost 1 base and 4 bases, there was a span of 5 bases. CDR3 length: 13 amino acids. As DNA, the CDR3 is TGCGCCAGCAGCCAAGCGCGGGGAAACACCATATATTTT. Protein product: CASSQARGNTIYF.

CDR3 in amino acids: CASSPDGSSYEQYF. The CDR3 DNA sequence: TGTGCCAGCTCACCAGACGGGAGCTCCTACGAGCAGTACTTC. This chain connects TRBV18 to TRBJ2-7, with TRBD2 as a possible D gene (6 bases). The germline gives CDR1 KGHSH, CDR2 LQKENI. The CDR3 is made up of 14 amino acids. Between the trimmed V and J ends, which lost 2 bases and 0 bases, there was a span of 8 bases.

The chain employs TRBV9 and TRBJ2-7, with TRBD2 matching over 12 bases. Germline trimming cut 3 bases from V and 5 bases from J; bases unmatched to any gene: 12. The CDR3 runs to 17 residues. Germline CDR1 reads SGDLS; CDR2 reads YYNGEE. The CDR3 DNA reads as TGTGCCAGCAGCGCCGCTAGCGGGAGGGCCCATCGGAACGAGCAGTACTTC. It codes for CASSAASGRAHRNEQYF.

CDR3 coding DNA: TGCGCCAGCAGCCAAGGGCCGGTAGAGACCTACGAGCAGTACTTC. It encodes CASSQGPVETYEQYF. The J gene is TRBJ2-7, the V gene TRBV4-1; no clear D. Trimming removed 1 base from V and 2 bases from J, with 12 bases in between. Per germline, CDR1 MGHRA and CDR2 YSYEKL. The CDR3 is 15 amino acids.

Turning to this clone: The junction and the germline gene differ at one end; a read error may be behind it. The CDR3 region has the DNA TGCGCCAGCAGCCAAGCGGGACAGGCCTATTTT. This codes for CASSQAGQAYF. V and J are TRBV4-1 and TRBJ1-4, with TRBD1 matching 8 bases. The germline CDR1 and CDR2 sequences are MGHRA and YSYEKL. The CDR3 has 11 amino acids.

This chain links TRBV10-3 with TRBJ2-7; TRBD1 might be the D (5 bases). Between the trimmed V and J ends, which lost 3 bases and 3 bases, there was a span of 6 bases. Germline V gene data show CDR1 as ENHRY and CDR2 as SYGVKD. This CDR3 is 12 amino acids long. Here the CDR3 DNA reads TGTGCCATCAGTGAACAGGACTACGAGCAGTACTTC. Translation: CAISEQDYEQYF.

The V gene is TRBV9, the J gene TRBJ2-3; possibly TRBD2 for D (6 bases). V was trimmed by 2 bases and J by 2 bases, leaving 15 bases between them. Germline V gene lookup returns CDR1 SGDLS and CDR2 YYNGEE. CDR3 size: 16 residues. The CDR3 spells CASSVSSGRNTDTQYF. As DNA, the CDR3 is TGTGCCAGCAGCGTGAGTAGCGGACGTAACACAGATACGCAGTATTTT. The full variable domain, in which reference TRBV9 and TRBJ2-3 provide the parts outside the CDR3, is DSGVTQTPKHLITATGQRVTLRCSPRSGDLSVYWYQQSLDQGLQFLIQYYNGEERAKGNILERFSAQQFPDLHSELNLSSLELGDSALYFCASSVSSGRNTDTQYFGPGTRLTVL.

Regarding this clone: The same CDR3 arises from other DNA sequences in this sample as well. This sequence joins TRBV7-2 and TRBJ2-7; D gene unclear. Germline V gene data show CDR1 as SGHTA and CDR2 as FQGNSA. Trimming cost V 4 bases and J 4 bases, with 8 bases left between them. This CDR3 spans 12 amino acids. Here the CDR3 reads CASSSLGYEQYF. CDR3 nucleotides: TGTGCCAGCAGCTCCCTGGGTTACGAGCAGTACTTC.